The clone carrying this TCR beta chain was observed a few times. The sample originates from a study of blood T cell repertoires in COVID-19. Study-level information: The study drew acute and convalescent COVID-19 samples from the United States, Italy and Spain. PBMCs, B-cell-depleted T cells, or T cells were the source of the cDNA or gDNA that made up the material.

Methods used by the authors: Cell counts per sample came from amplifying reference gene primers. This table comes from immunoSEQ multiplex PCR, and its TCRdb copy is limited to in-frame clones, with some not included. The V and J calls and clone size are taken from that table; D and trimming were inferred from the DNA. The repertoire has tens of thousands of clones, around 87% of them found once; the top ten carry less than 55%. V was clipped by 6 bases and J by 4 bases, with 13 bases between them. The CDR3 length is 14 residues. From germline, CDR1 is MNHEY and CDR2 SVGAGI. The chain employs TRBV6-5 and TRBJ1-5; TRBD1 is a possible D gene (6 bases). Sequenced material: peripheral blood. The clonotype was recovered from a human donor in a cohort sampled during active COVID-19. DNA for the CDR3: TGTGCCAGCAGCCGTACAGGGTTTAATCAGCCCCAGCATTTT. Amino acids: CASSRTGFNQPQHF.